One sample yielded the 5 T cell receptor beta chains listed below, sequenced in a study of T cells in Graves' hyperthyroidism and ophthalmopathy. Amplified regions were TCR beta CDR3 sequences from RNA transcripts. The primer set for the first-round RT-PCR of the TCR CDR3 was HTBI. Via MiXCR, TCRdb re-called the multiplex PCR reads, giving one row per CDR3 protein. The sample lists around 190,000 distinct CDR3 sequences, about 17% occurring once. The source material was blood. These receptors all stem from a woman in her fifties or sixties with Graves' hyperthyroidism.

This clonotype was counted at least ten times. This chain joins TRBV6-9 and TRBJ2-5; TRBD1 aligns across 7 bases. The V gene's germline CDR1 is MNHGY and CDR2 SVAAGI. The V and J ends lost 9 bases and 2 bases, in that order; junction bases with no gene match: 9. The CDR3 is 14 residues long. The CDR3 DNA reads TGTGCCAGACACCGACAGGGTGTTCAAGAGACCCAGTACTTC. As protein: CARHRQGVQETQYF.

This clonotype was counted ten times or more. CDR3 coding DNA: TGTGCCAGCAGCTTAGCCGGGGCCCTAGGGATCACTGAAGCTTTCTTT. Translating it yields CASSLAGALGITEAFF. V gene TRBV7-2 combines with J gene TRBJ1-1; possibly TRBD1 for D (5 bases). Germline loops: CDR1 SGHTA, CDR2 FQGNSA. There are 16 residues in the CDR3. V shed 0 bases and J shed 4 bases, with 15 bases lying between them.

This clonotype was picked up one time. This chain uses TRBV29-1 with TRBJ2-1, with D maybe TRBD2 (5 bases). V lost 8 bases, J lost 5 bases, and 13 bases lay in between. Germline values: CDR1 SQVTM, CDR2 ANQGSEA. This CDR3 has 12 residues. The CDR3 is CSSTRGNNEQFF. CDR3 sequence (DNA): TGCAGCTCCACAAGAGGGAACAATGAGCAGTTCTTC.

This clonotype was recorded at least ten times. This chain joins TRBV28 and TRBJ1-1, with D unclear. V dropped 3 bases and J dropped 1 base, with 15 bases sitting between them. From germline, CDR1 is MDHEN and CDR2 SYDVKM. The CDR3 spans 16 residues. For the CDR3, the DNA is TGTGCCAGCAGTTTCCAATGGCGGCACCAGAACACTGAAGCTTTCTTT. This sequence encodes CASSFQWRHQNTEAFF.

The table lists this clonotype with many counts. The V and J genes are TRBV11-2 and TRBJ2-1; D not certain. Trimming left V 8 bases short and J 0 bases short, with 14 bases between. CDR1 is SGHAT, CDR2 FQNNGV, per germline. CDR3 length: 15 residues. The DNA of the CDR3 is TGTGCCAGCTCCCCGGGCAGCCGCTCCTACAATGAGCAGTTCTTC. It specifies CASSPGSRSYNEQFF.